The sample holds one count of the clone carrying this T cell receptor (beta chain). Its antigen is undetermined. The repertoire was sequenced with immunoSEQ multiplex PCR; TCRdb's copy has only in-frame clones and lacks some. The table has 75,000 to 100,000 clones, approximately 91% seen once. This record comes from a study of OX40 agonist ivuxolimab in advanced cancers. Findings of the study overall: Averaged across samples, CD8+ T cells carried more expanded clones than CD4+ did.

The germline V gene encodes CDR1 SGHRS and CDR2 YFSETQ. Deletions cut 2 bases from V and 4 bases from J, with 15 bases between. The length of the CDR3 is 15 residues. Material: CD4+ or CD8+ T cells sorted from blood, obtained in a trial of the OX40 agonist ivuxolimab. V is TRBV5-1 and J is TRBJ1-1; D possibly corresponds to TRBD1 (6 bases). The TCR sequence derives from an adult with an advanced solid tumor such as melanoma, head and neck, liver or kidney cancer. The CDR3, as DNA: TGCGCCAGCAGCTTCACCGCGGGAGGGGGCACTGAAGCTTTCTTT. It translates to CASSFTAGGGTEAFF.